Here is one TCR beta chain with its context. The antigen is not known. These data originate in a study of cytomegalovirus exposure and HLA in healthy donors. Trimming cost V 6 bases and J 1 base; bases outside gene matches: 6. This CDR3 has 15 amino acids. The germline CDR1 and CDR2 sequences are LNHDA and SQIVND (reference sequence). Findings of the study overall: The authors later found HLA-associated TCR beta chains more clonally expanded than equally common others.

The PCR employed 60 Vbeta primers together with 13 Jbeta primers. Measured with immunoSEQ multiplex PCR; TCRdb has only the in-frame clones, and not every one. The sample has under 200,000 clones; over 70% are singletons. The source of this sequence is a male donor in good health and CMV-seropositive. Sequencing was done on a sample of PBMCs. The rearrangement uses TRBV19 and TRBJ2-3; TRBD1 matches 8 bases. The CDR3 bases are TGTGCCAGTAGCCTGACAGGGGTCGGCACAGATACGCAGTATTTT. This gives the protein CASSLTGVGTDTQYF.